The clone carrying this T cell receptor (beta chain) was observed a few times. This sample is part of a study of beta chain features in type 1 diabetes. A CD45RO/CCR7/CD25/CD127/CD95/CD27 panel sorted naive, central memory, regulatory and stem cell-like memory CD4+ cells. The CDR3 has 13 residues. Trimming cost V 1 base and J 8 bases, with 9 bases left between them. Germline V gene sequence: CDR1 SGHTA, CDR2 FQGTGA. Since all of the isolated RNA was reverse transcribed, expressed TCRB transcripts were what got sequenced. Profiling relied on immunoSEQ multiplex PCR, and the TCRdb table lists in-frame clones only, not all of them. Here the sample spans about 900,000 clones, about a sixth being singletons.

The clonotype originates from a woman between 18 and 29 years old in good health. The chain joins TRBV7-3 to TRBJ2-1; no definite D call. The sequencing input was naive CD4+ T cells from blood. The CDR3 sequence is CASSLSNQDEQFF. As DNA, the CDR3 is TGTGCCAGCAGCTTAAGTAACCAAGATGAGCAGTTCTTC.